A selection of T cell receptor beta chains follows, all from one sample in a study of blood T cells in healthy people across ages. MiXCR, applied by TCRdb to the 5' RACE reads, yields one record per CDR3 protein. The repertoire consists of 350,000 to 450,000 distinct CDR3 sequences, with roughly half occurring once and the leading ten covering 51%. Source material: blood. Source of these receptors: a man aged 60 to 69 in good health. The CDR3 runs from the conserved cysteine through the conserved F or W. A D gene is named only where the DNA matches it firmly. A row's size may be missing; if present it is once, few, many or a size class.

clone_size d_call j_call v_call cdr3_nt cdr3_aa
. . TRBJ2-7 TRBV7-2 TGTGCCAGCAGCCGGACTATCCTAGAGACTCAGTACTTC CASSRTILETQYF
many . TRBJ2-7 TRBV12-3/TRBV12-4 TGTGCCAGCAGCTATGGGGTTTCCTACGAGCAGTACTTC CASSYGVSYEQYF
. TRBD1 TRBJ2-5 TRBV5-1 TGCGCCAGCAGCTGGGAAACAGGGGAGCAAGAGACCCAGTACTTC CASSWETGEQETQYF
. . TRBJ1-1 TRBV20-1 TGCAGTGCTAGGACCCTTAGGGAGACTGAAGCTTTCTTT CSARTLRETEAFF
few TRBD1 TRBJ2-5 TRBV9 TGTGCCAGCAGCCCTACCAGGGGGCAGACCCAGTACTTC CASSPTRGQTQYF
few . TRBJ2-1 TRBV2 TGTGCCAGCAGCGGGGTTGGGCAGTTCTTC CASSGVGQFF
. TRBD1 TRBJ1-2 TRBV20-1 TGCAGTGCTAGGGGGACAGAGAATGGCTACACCTTC CSARGTENGYTF
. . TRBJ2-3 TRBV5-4 TGTGCCAGCAGCTCGTTCAGGTTCACAGATACGCAGTATTTT CASSSFRFTDTQYF
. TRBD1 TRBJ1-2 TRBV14 TGTGCCAGCAGCCCAAAGACAGGGCTGGGCTACACCTTC CASSPKTGLGYTF
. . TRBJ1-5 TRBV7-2 TGTGCCAGCAACTTAGGGGACAGCAATCAGCCCCAGCATTTT CASNLGDSNQPQHF
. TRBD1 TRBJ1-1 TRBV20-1 TGCAGTGCTAGAGTACAGACAGGGTATAACACTGAAGCTTTCTTT CSARVQTGYNTEAFF
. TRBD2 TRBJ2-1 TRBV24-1 TGTGCCACCAGTGCCGGTACTAGCGGGGGATACGGTGAGCAGTTCTTC CATSAGTSGGYGEQFF
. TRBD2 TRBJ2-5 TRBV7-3 TGTGCCAGCAGCGTCGGACTAGACCAAGAGACCCAGTACTTC CASSVGLDQETQYF
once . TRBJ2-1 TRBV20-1 TGCAGTGCTAGCATGGACCAGGGGTCCTACAATGAGCAGTTCTTC CSASMDQGSYNEQFF
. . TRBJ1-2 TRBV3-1 TGTGCCAGCAGCAGGGAGGGACAAAGCTATGGCTACACCTTC CASSREGQSYGYTF
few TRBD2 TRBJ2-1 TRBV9 TGTGCCAGCAGGAGACTAGCGGGAAACAATGAGCAGTTCTTC CASRRLAGNNEQFF
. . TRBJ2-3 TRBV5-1 TGCGCCAGCAGCAAGGGAGAACAGACTTTCACAGATACGCAGTATTTT CASSKGEQTFTDTQYF
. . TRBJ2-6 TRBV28 TGTGCCAGCAGTTTATCCGGCTCTGGGGCCAACGTCCTGACTTTC CASSLSGSGANVLTF
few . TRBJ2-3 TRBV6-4 TGTGCCAGCAGCATGGACTTCGTAGATACGCAGTATTTT CASSMDFVDTQYF
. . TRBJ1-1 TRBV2 TGTGCCAGCAGTTTCGGGACTTTCACCACTGAAGCTTTCTTT CASSFGTFTTEAFF
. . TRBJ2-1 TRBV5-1 TGCGCCAGCAGGTTCCAGGGTATCGATGAGCAGTTCTTC CASRFQGIDEQFF
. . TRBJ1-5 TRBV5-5 TGTGCCAGCAGCCTCAACCTTAATGGCAATCAGCCCCAGCATTTT CASSLNLNGNQPQHF
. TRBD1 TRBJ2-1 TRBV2 TGTGCCAGCAGAGTCGGGACAGGGGGTATGGAGACCCAGTTCTTC CASRVGTGGMETQFF
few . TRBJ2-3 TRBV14 TGTGCCAGCAGCCGGGACTTAAGCACAGATACGCAGTATTTT CASSRDLSTDTQYF
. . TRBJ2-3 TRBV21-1 TGTGCCAGCAGCAAAGCGCCGGCGTATACGCAGTATTTT CASSKAPAYTQYF
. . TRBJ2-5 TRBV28 . CASSSSGPETQYF
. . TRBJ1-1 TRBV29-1 TGCAGCGCACGGACAGTGAACACTGAAGCTTTCTTT CSARTVNTEAFF
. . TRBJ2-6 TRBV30 TGTGCCTGGAGCCAAACCCCTGGGGCCAACGTCCTGACTTTC CAWSQTPGANVLTF
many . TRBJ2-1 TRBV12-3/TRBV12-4 TGTGCCAGCAGCCCTTACGGAGTCGCGCAGTTCTTC CASSPYGVAQFF
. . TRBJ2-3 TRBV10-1 TGCGCCAGCAGTGATCTGGGGAGCACAGATACGCAGTATTTT CASSDLGSTDTQYF
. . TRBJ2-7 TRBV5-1 TGCGCCAGCAGCTTTGGCTGGAGAAACGAGCAGTACTTC CASSFGWRNEQYF
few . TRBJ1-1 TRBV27 TGTGCCAGCAGTTCCGGACCGCACACTGAAGCTTTCTTT CASSSGPHTEAFF
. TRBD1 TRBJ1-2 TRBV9 TGTGCCAGCAGCGGACAGGGTTTGTATGGCTACACCTTC CASSGQGLYGYTF
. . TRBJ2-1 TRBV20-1 TGCAGTGCTAGGGACCCCCATGAGCAGTTCTTC CSARDPHEQFF
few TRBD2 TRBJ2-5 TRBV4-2 TGTGCCAGCAGCCAAAACCCGGCCGTGGCGGGAGATATGGAGACCCAGTACTTC CASSQNPAVAGDMETQYF
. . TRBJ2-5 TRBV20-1 TGCAGTGCCGGTGGACAGCCGCAAGAGACCCAGTACTTC CSAGGQPQETQYF
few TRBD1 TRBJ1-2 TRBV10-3 TGTGCCATCAGTGAAGGGGGACAGGCGGGAATTGGCTACACCTTC CAISEGGQAGIGYTF
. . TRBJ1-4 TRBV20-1 TGCAGTGCTAGAGATATACAGGGTGGTGAAAAACTGTTTTTT CSARDIQGGEKLFF
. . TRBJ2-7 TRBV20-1 TGCAGTGCTCGACGCGGGACGGCGGACTACGAGCAGTACTTC CSARRGTADYEQYF
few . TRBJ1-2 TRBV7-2 TGTGCCAGCAGCCGAGGGACCCGCTATGGCTACACCTTC CASSRGTRYGYTF
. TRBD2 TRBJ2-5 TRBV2 TGTGCCAGCAGTGCCAGCGGGAGTAAAACAGAGACCCAGTACTTC CASSASGSKTETQYF
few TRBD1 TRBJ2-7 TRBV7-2 TGTGCCAGCAGCCAGGGACAGGGGTGGAAAAACGAGCAGTACTTC CASSQGQGWKNEQYF
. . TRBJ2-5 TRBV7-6 TGTGCCAGCAGCTTATCTCTCAAGCAAGAGACCCAGTACTTC CASSLSLKQETQYF